This TCR beta chain was recovered during a study of blood T cell repertoires in COVID-19. Study summary: Italy, Spain and the United States were the sources of the convalescent and acute COVID-19 samples. T cells, B-cell-depleted T cells, or PBMCs provided the cDNA or gDNA that served as material.

This CDR3 region has 13 residues. Trimming pared 3 bases from V and 7 bases from J, leaving 10 bases between. Per the study methods: From reference gene primer amplification, estimates of nucleated cell counts were derived. Sequenced by immunoSEQ multiplex PCR; TCRdb stores in-frame clones only, minus some. V, J and clone size derive from that table, while D and trimming were established from the DNA sequence. The table has roughly 300,000 clones, approximately 85% seen once. This clone was picked up one time. This receptor was taken from a human donor in a cohort sampled during active COVID-19. The sequenced material came from peripheral blood. The chain links TRBV12-3 or TRBV12-4 to TRBJ1-5; possible D gene TRBD1, 5 bases. The CDR3 coding sequence is TGTGCCAGCAGTTTGGGGCTACGGCAGCCCCAGCATTTT. Its protein is CASSLGLRQPQHF.